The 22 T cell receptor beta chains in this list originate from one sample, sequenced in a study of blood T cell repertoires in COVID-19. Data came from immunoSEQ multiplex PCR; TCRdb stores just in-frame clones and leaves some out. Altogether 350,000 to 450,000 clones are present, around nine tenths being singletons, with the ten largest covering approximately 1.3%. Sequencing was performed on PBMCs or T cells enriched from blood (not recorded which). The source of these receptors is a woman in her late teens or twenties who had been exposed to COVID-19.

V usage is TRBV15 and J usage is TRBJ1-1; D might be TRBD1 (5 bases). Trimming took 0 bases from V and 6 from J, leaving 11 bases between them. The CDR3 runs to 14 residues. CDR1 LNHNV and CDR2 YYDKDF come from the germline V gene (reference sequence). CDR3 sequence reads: CATSRDGGVAEAFF. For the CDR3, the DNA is TGTGCCACCAGCAGAGACGGGGGGGTGGCTGAAGCTTTCTTT.

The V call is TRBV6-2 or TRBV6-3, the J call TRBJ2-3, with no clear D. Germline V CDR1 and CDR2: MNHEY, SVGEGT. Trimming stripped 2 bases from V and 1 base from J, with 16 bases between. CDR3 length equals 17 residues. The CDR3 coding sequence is TGTGCCAGCAGTTACCTTCTGCTAGGCGGCGGCACAGATACGCAGTATTTT. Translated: CASSYLLLGGGTDTQYF.

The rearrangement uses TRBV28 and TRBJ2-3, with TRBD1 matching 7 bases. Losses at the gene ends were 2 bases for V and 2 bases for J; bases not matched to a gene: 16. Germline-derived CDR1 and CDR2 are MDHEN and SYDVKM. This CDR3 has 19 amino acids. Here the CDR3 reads CASSLPWGTDKTSTDTQYF. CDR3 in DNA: TGTGCCAGCAGTTTACCGTGGGGGACAGACAAAACCTCCACAGATACGCAGTATTTT. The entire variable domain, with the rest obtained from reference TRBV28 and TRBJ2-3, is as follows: DVKVTQSSRYLVKRTGEKVFLECVQDMDHENMFWYRQDPGLGLRLIYFSYDVKMKEKGDIPEGYSVSREKKERFSLILESASTNQTSMYLCASSLPWGTDKTSTDTQYFGPGTRLTVL.

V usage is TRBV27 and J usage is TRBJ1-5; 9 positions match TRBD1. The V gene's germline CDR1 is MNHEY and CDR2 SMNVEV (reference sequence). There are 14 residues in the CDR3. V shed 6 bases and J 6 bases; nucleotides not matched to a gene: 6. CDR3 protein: CASSGTGTIQPQHF. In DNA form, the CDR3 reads TGTGCCAGCAGCGGGACAGGGACTATTCAGCCCCAGCATTTT.

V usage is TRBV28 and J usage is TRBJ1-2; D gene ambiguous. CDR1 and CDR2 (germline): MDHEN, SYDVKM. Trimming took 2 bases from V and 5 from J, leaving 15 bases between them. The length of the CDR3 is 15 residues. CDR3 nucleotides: TGTGCCAGCAGTTTAAACCTCCGAGGCTCTTATGGCTACACCTTC. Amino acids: CASSLNLRGSYGYTF.

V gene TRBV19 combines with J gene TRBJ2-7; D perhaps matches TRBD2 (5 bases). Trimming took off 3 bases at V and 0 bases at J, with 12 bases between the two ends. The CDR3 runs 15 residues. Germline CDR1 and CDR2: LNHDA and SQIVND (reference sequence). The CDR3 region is CASSIYGNPSYEQYF. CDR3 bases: TGTGCCAGTAGTATTTACGGGAATCCCTCCTACGAGCAGTACTTC.

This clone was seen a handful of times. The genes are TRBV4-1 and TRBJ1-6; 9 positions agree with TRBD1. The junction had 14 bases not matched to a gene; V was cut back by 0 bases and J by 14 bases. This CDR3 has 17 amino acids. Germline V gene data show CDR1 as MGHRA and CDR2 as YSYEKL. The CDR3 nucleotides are TGCGCCAGCAGCCAAGATCCGGGGGACAGGGCCAGGGGGGCCCTCCACTTT. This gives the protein CASSQDPGDRARGALHF.

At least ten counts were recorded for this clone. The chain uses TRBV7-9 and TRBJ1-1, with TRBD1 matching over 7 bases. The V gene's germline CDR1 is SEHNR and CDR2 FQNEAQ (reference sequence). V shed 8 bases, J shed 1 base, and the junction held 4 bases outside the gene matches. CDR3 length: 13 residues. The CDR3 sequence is CASDRAGNTEAFF. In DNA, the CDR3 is TGTGCCAGCGACAGGGCCGGGAACACTGAAGCTTTCTTT.

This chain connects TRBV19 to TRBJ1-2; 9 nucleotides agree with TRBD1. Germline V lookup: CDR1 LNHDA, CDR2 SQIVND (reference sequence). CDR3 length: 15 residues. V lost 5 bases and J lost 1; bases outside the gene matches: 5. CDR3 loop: CASSPPDRGNYGYTF. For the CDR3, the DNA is TGTGCCAGTAGTCCCCCGGACAGGGGTAACTATGGCTACACCTTC.

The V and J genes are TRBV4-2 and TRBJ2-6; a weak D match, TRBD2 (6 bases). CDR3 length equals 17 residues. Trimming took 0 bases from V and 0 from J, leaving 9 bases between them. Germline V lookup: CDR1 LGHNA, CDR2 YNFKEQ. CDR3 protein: CASSQEGGSSGANVLTF. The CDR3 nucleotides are TGTGCCAGCAGCCAAGAGGGAGGAAGCTCTGGGGCCAACGTCCTGACTTTC.

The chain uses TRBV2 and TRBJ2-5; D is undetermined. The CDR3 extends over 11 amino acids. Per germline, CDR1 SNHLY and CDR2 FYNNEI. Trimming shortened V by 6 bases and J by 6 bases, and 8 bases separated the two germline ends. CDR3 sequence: CASSRVQTQYF. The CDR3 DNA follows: TGTGCCAGCAGCCGGGTACAGACCCAGTACTTC.

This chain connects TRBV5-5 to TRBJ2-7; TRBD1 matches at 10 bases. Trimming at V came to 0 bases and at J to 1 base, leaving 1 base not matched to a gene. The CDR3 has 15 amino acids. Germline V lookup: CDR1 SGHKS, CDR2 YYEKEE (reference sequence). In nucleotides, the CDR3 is TGTGCCAGCAGCTTGGTGGGACAGGGGTCCTACGAGCAGTACTTC. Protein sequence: CASSLVGQGSYEQYF.

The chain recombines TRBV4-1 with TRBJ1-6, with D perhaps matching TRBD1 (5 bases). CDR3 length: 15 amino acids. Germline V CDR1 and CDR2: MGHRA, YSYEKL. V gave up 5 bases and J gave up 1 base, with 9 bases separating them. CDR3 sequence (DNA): TGCGCCAGCAGCTCGGGGGGATCCTATAATTCACCCCTCCACTTT. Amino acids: CASSSGGSYNSPLHF.

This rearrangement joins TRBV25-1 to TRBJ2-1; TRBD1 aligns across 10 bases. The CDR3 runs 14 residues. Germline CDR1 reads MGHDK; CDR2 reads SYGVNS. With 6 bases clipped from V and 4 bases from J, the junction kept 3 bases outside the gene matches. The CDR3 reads CASSGTGEYNEQFF. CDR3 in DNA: TGTGCCAGCAGCGGGACAGGGGAATACAATGAGCAGTTCTTC.

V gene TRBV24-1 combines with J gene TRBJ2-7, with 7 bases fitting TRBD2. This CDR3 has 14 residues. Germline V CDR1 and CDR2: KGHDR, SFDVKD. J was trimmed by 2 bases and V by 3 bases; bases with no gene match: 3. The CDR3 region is CATSDGDYTYEQYF. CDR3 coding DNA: TGTGCCACCAGTGATGGGGACTACACCTACGAGCAGTACTTC.

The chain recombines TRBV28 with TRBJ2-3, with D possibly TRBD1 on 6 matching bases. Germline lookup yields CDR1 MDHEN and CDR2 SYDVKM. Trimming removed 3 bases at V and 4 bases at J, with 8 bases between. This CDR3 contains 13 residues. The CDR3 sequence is CASSFQGPDTQYF. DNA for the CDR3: TGTGCCAGCAGTTTTCAGGGGCCAGATACGCAGTATTTT.

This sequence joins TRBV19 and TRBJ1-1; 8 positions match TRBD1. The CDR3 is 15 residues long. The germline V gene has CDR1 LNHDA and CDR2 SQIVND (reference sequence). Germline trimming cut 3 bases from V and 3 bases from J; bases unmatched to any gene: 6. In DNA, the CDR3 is TGTGCCAGTAGTATTCAGGGGGCGCGATACACTGAAGCTTTCTTT. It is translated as CASSIQGARYTEAFF. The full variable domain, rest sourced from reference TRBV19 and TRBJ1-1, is DGGITQSPKYLFRKEGQNVTLSCEQNLNHDAMYWYRQDPGQGLRLIYYSQIVNDFQKGDIAEGYSVSREKKESFPLTVTSAQKNPTAFYLCASSIQGARYTEAFFGQGTRLTVV.

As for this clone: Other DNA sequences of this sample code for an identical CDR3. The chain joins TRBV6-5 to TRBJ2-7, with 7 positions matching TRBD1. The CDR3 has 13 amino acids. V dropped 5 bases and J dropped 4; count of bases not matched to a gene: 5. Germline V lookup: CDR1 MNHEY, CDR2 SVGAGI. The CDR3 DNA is TGTGCCAGCAGTCCCGGGACAGCTTACGAGCAGTACTTC. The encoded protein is CASSPGTAYEQYF.

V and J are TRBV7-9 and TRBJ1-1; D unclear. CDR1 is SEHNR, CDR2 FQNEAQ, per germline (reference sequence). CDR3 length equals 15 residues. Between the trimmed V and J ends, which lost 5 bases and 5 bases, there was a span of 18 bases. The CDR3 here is CASSQASQGLTEAFF. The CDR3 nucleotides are TGTGCCAGCAGCCAGGCCTCACAAGGTCTGACTGAAGCTTTCTTT.

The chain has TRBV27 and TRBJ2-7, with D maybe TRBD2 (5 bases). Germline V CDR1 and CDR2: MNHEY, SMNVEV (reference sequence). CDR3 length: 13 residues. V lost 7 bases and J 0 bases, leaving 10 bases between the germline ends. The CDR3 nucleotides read TGTGCCAGCACGGGGAATAGCTCCTACGAGCAGTACTTC. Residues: CASTGNSSYEQYF.

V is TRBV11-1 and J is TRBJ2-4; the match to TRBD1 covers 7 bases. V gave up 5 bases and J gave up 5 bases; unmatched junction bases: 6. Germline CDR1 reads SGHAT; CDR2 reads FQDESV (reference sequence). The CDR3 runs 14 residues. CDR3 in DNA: TGTGCCAGCAGCGTGGGACAGTCAGAAAACATTCAGTACTTC. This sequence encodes CASSVGQSENIQYF.

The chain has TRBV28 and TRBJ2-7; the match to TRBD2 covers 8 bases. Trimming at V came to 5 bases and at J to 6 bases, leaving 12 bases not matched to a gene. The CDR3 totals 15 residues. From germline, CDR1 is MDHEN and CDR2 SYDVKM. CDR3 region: CASSAGTRLLGEQYF. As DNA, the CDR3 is TGTGCCAGCAGTGCAGGGACTAGACTTCTGGGCGAGCAGTACTTC.